A single sample gave rise to the 6 T cell receptor beta chains below, sequenced in a study of cytomegalovirus exposure and HLA in healthy donors. Amplification used 60 Vbeta primers and 13 Jbeta primers. Some clones are missing from TCRdb's copy, which holds only in-frame ones; the method was immunoSEQ multiplex PCR. The data show 150,000 to 200,000 clones, with roughly four fifths seen just once and around 3% held by the top ten. Sequencing was done on a sample of PBMCs. These receptors were collected from a woman aged 45-59 years in good health and CMV-seropositive.

Only a few counts were recorded for this clone. This chain connects TRBV15 to TRBJ1-1; no clear D gene. The V end lost 0 bases, the J end lost 11 bases, and 13 bases lay between the germline ends. This CDR3 has 13 residues. Germline V gene data show CDR1 as LNHNV and CDR2 as YYDKDF (reference sequence). The CDR3, as DNA: TGTGCCACCAGCAGAGAAAGGACCCGGGATGCTTTCTTT. This translates into CATSRERTRDAFF.

This chain connects TRBV5-3 to TRBJ1-5, with D tentatively TRBD1 (6 bases). TRBV5-3 counts as an open reading frame of uncertain function. The CDR3 consists of 17 residues. V lost 4 bases to trimming and J lost 6 bases, with 23 bases between them. The CDR3 reads CARSPPDSRSSSQPQHF. Written as DNA, the CDR3 is TGTGCCAGAAGCCCACCGGACAGCCGCTCTTCTAGTCAGCCCCAGCATTTT.

The V and J genes are TRBV4-2 and TRBJ2-3; 8 positions match TRBD1. Germline trimming cut 1 base from V and 1 base from J; bases unmatched to any gene: 4. Germline loops: CDR1 LGHNA, CDR2 YNFKEQ. The CDR3 contains 16 residues. CDR3 protein: CASSQVQGAGTDTQYF. The CDR3 bases are TGTGCCAGCAGCCAAGTCCAGGGGGCGGGCACAGATACGCAGTATTTT.

V usage is TRBV2 and J usage is TRBJ1-5; D gene unclear. The ends were cut back, 0 bases at V and 10 bases at J, with 13 bases in the middle. The germline V gene has CDR1 SNHLY and CDR2 FYNNEI. This CDR3 has 14 amino acids. The CDR3 region has the DNA TGTGCCAGCAGTGAAGCCCTCCGCGGGCAACCCCAGCATTTT. Encoded protein: CASSEALRGQPQHF. The full variable domain, its missing parts supplied by reference TRBV2 and TRBJ1-5, is EPEVTQTPSHQVTQMGQEVILRCVPISNHLYFYWYRQILGQKVEFLVSFYNNEISEKSEIFDDQFSVERPDGSNFTLKIRSTKLEDSAMYFCASSEALRGQPQHFGDGTRLSIL.

The chain couples TRBV7-9 to TRBJ1-1, with 7 bases matching TRBD1. The germline V gene encodes CDR1 SEHNR and CDR2 FQNEAQ (reference sequence). The CDR3 loop spans 15 amino acids. Unmatched junction bases numbered 6, after V lost 1 base and J lost 4 bases. CDR3 protein: CASSLGRQGATEAFF. DNA for the CDR3: TGTGCCAGCAGCTTAGGACGACAGGGAGCCACTGAAGCTTTCTTT.

The chain recombines TRBV18 with TRBJ1-1, with D possibly being TRBD1 (6 bases). The CDR3 runs to 14 residues. CDR1 and CDR2 from the germline V gene are KGHSH and LQKENI. Trimming pared 6 bases from V and 0 bases from J, leaving 11 bases between. The CDR3 bases are TGTGCCAGCTCGGAACAGGGACTGAACACTGAAGCTTTCTTT. This codes for CASSEQGLNTEAFF. The entire variable domain, with the rest obtained from reference TRBV18 and TRBJ1-1, is as follows: NAGVMQNPRHLVRRRGQEARLRCSPMKGHSHVYWYRQLPEEGLKFMVYLQKENIIDESGMPKERFSAEFPKEGPSILRIQQVVRGDSAAYFCASSEQGLNTEAFFGQGTRLTVV.